The clone carrying this TCR beta chain was seen repeatedly, ten times or more. There are 17 residues in the CDR3. The V end was cut by 1 base, the J end by 4 bases, with 17 bases between. Germline loops: CDR1 SGHKS, CDR2 YYEKEE (reference sequence). This record belongs to a study of early T cells in non-severe SARS-CoV-2 infection. Attachment of unique molecular identifiers was made to individual cDNA molecules. Each CDR3 protein is one row after TCRdb ran MiXCR on the 5' RACE reads. The table has about 76,000 distinct CDR3 sequences, 10% to 15% seen once; the top ten hold around 3.6%. The origin of this receptor is an adult who was a healthcare worker with PCR-confirmed SARS-CoV-2 infection or an uninfected control (not recorded which). The sequencing input was whole blood. This chain links TRBV5-5 with TRBJ2-2; D unclear. The CDR3: CASSLRPPGYLTGELFF. In nucleotides, the CDR3 is TGTGCCAGCAGCTTGAGACCCCCTGGATACCTCACCGGGGAGCTGTTTTTT. Full variable domain (remainder filled in from reference TRBV5-5 and TRBJ2-2): DAGVTQSPTHLIKTRGQQVTLRCSPISGHKSVSWYQQVLGQGPQFIFQYYEKEERGRGNFPDRFSARQFPNYSSELNVNALLLGDSALYLCASSLRPPGYLTGELFFGEGSRLTVL.